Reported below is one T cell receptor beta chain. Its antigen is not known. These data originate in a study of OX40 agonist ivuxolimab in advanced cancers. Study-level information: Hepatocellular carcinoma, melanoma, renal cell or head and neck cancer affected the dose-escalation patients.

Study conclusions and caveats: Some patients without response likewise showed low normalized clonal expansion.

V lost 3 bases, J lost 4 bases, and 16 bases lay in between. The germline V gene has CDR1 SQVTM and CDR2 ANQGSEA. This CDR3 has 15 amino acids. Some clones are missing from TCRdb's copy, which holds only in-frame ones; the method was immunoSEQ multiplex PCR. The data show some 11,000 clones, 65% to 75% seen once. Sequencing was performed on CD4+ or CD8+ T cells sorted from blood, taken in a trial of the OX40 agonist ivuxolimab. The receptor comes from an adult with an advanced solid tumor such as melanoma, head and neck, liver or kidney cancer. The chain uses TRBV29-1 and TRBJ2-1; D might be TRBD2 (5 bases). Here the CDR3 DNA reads TGCAGCGTTGATCGGGGTGGCGAGCGATACAATGAGCAGTTCTTC. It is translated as CSVDRGGERYNEQFF.